The sequence of this T cell receptor (beta chain) was determined in a study of blood T cell repertoires in COVID-19. Study in general: Researchers got acute and convalescent COVID-19 samples from the United States, Italy and Spain.

The CDR3 has 18 amino acids. From germline, CDR1 is LGHNA and CDR2 YSLEER. V shed 1 base, J shed 4 bases, and the junction held 9 bases outside the gene matches. Original processing methods: Using reference gene primer amplification, nucleated cell counts were estimated. Method: immunoSEQ multiplex PCR; TCRdb's copy keeps in-frame clones and lacks some. The V and J calls and clone size come from that table; D and trimming were worked out from the DNA. This sample yields under 150,000 clones, of which about nine tenths are seen a single time; 1.8% belongs to the top ten. This TCR derives from a human donor with active COVID-19. The donor label of this sample is uncertain. The specimen was peripheral blood. V is TRBV4-3 and J is TRBJ2-2; 10 bases are a match to TRBD2. CDR3 sequence: CASSQVEAGGPGTGELFF. The CDR3 DNA sequence: TGCGCCAGCAGCCAAGTTGAAGCGGGGGGGCCGGGCACCGGGGAGCTGTTTTTT.